The clone carrying this T cell receptor (beta chain) occurred many times. Antigen specificity is unknown. The data are from a study of T cells in Graves' hyperthyroidism and ophthalmopathy. Regions amplified from RNA transcripts were the TCR beta CDR3 regions. TCR CDR3 underwent first-round RT-PCR with the HTBI primer set. TCRdb reprocessed the multiplex PCR reads via MiXCR and lists one record per CDR3 protein. The sample holds fewer than 650,000 distinct CDR3 sequences; approximately 15% are singletons and the top ten take about 5.8%. Study results and caveats: Before onset, ophthalmopathy was predicted by the model a median approximately 6.6 months earlier.

The TCR was taken from a woman in her twenties or thirties with Graves' hyperthyroidism that later progressed to Graves' ophthalmopathy. Sequencing used blood.

The DNA of the CDR3 is TGTGCTAGTGGTTTGGTACAGGTCGCGGGAGGTCCCCACAATGAGCAGTTCTTC. Residues: CASGLVQVAGGPHNEQFF. This rearrangement joins TRBV12-5 to TRBJ2-1; the match to TRBD2 covers 8 bases. The CDR3 is made up of 18 amino acids. Germline trimming cut 0 bases from V and 5 bases from J; bases unmatched to any gene: 12. Germline CDR1 LGHNT, CDR2 FRNRAP. Full variable domain (rest looked up from reference TRBV12-5 and TRBJ2-1): DARVTQTPRHKVTEMGQEVTMRCQPILGHNTVFWYRQTMMQGLELLAYFRNRAPLDDSGMPKDRFSAEMPDATLATLKIQPSEPRDSAVYFCASGLVQVAGGPHNEQFFGPGTRLTVL.